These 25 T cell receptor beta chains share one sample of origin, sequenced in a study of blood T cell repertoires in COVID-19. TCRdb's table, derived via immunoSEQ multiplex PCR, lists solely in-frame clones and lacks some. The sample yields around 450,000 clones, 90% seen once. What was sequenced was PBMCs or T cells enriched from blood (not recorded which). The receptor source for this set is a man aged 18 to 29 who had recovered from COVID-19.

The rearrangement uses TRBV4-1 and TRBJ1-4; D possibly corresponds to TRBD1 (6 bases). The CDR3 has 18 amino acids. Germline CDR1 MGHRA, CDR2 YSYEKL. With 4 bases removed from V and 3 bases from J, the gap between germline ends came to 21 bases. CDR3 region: CASSLRLGAVGANEKLFF. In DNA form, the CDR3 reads TGCGCCAGCAGCCTCCGGTTGGGGGCCGTTGGGGCTAATGAAAAACTGTTTTTT.

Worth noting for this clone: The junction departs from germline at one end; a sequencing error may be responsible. CDR3: CSVDTGTGW. The CDR3 region has the DNA TGCAGCGTTGATACGGGGACAGGTTGG. The chain joins TRBV29-1 to TRBJ1-1; 8 bases align to TRBD1. This CDR3 spans 9 amino acids. CDR1 and CDR2 from the germline V gene are SQVTM and ANQGSEA.

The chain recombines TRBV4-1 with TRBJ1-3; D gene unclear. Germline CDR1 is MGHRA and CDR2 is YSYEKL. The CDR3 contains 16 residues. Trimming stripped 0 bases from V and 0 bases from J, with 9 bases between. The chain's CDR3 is CASSQEYSYSGNTIYF. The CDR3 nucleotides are TGCGCCAGCAGCCAAGAGTACTCATACTCTGGAAACACCATATATTTT.

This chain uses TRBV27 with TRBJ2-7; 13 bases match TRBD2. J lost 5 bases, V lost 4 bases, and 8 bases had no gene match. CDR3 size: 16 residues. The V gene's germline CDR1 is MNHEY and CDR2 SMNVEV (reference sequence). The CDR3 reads CASSSSPGLAGDEQYF. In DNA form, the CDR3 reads TGTGCCAGCAGTTCCTCCCCCGGACTAGCGGGAGACGAGCAGTACTTC.

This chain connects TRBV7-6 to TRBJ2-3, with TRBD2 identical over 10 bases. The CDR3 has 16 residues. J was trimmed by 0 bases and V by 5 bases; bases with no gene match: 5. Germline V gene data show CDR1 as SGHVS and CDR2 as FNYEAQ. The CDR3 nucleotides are TGTGCCAGCAGCCCTCTGACTAGCGGGAGCACAGATACGCAGTATTTT. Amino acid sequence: CASSPLTSGSTDTQYF.

CDR3 region: CASSLYWTPGDGYTF. The CDR3 DNA reads as TGTGCCAGCAGCTTATACTGGACTCCCGGGGATGGCTACACCTTC. This rearrangement joins TRBV7-2 to TRBJ1-2; D remains ambiguous. This CDR3 contains 15 residues. With 2 bases removed from V and 6 bases from J, the gap between germline ends came to 16 bases. Germline V gene data show CDR1 as SGHTA and CDR2 as FQGNSA. Using reference TRBV7-2 and TRBJ1-2 for the parts outside the CDR3, the full variable domain is GAGVSQSPSNKVTEKGKDVELRCDPISGHTALYWYRQSLGQGLEFLIYFQGNSAPDKSGLPSDRFSAERTGGSVSTLTIQRTQQEDSAVYLCASSLYWTPGDGYTFGSGTRLTVV.

CDR3 sequence (DNA): TGTGCCAGCAGTCTCCTAGCGGGAGTATTCCATGAGCAGTTCTTC. The encoded protein is CASSLLAGVFHEQFF. The chain combines TRBV28 with TRBJ2-1; 10 bases are a match to TRBD2. This CDR3 region has 15 residues. V shed 5 bases and J 8 bases; nucleotides not matched to a gene: 9. From germline, CDR1 is MDHEN and CDR2 SYDVKM.

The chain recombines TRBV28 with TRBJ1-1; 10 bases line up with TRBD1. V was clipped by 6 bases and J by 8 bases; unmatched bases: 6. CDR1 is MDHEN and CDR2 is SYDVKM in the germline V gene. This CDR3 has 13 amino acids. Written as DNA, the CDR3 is TGTGCCAGCAGAAGACAGGGGGCGATCGAAGCTTTCTTT. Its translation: CASRRQGAIEAFF.

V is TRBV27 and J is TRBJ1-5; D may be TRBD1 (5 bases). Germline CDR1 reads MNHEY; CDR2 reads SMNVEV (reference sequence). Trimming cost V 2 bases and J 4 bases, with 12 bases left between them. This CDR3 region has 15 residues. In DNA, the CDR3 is TGTGCCAGCAGTTTAAGCAGGGATAAAAATCAGCCCCAGCATTTT. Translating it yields CASSLSRDKNQPQHF.

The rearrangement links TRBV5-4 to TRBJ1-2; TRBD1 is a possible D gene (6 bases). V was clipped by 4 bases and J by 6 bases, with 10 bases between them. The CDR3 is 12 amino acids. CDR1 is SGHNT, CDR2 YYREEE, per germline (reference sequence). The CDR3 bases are TGTGCCAGCAGCCTGAGGGGGAATGGCTACACCTTC. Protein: CASSLRGNGYTF.

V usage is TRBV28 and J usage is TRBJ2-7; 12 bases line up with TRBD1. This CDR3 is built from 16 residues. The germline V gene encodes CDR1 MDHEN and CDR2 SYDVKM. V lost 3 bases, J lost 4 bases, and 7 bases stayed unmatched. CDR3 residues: CASSLFGTGGVYEQYF. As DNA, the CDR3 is TGTGCCAGCAGTTTGTTTGGGACAGGGGGCGTTTACGAGCAGTACTTC. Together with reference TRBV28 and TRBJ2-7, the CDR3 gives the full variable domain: DVKVTQSSRYLVKRTGEKVFLECVQDMDHENMFWYRQDPGLGLRLIYFSYDVKMKEKGDIPEGYSVSREKKERFSLILESASTNQTSMYLCASSLFGTGGVYEQYFGPGTRLTVT.

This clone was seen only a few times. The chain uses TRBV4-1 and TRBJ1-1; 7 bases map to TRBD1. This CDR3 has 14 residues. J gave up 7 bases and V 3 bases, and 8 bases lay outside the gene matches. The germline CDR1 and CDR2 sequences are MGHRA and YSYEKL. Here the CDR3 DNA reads TGCGCCAGCAGCCATCCAGGGGGGTTCGTTGAAGCTTTCTTT. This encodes CASSHPGGFVEAFF.

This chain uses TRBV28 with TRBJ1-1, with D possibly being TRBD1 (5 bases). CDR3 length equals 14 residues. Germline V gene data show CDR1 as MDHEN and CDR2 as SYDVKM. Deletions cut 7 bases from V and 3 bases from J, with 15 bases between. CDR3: CASTQGITDTEAFF. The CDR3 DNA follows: TGTGCCAGCACGCAGGGTATTACGGACACTGAAGCTTTCTTT.

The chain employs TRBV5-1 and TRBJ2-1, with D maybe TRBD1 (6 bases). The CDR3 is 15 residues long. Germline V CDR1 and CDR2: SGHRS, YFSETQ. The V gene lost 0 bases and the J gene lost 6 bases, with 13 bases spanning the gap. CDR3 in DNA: TGCGCCAGCAGCTTGGACCCCCGCAGGGGCAATGAGCAGTTCTTC. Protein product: CASSLDPRRGNEQFF.

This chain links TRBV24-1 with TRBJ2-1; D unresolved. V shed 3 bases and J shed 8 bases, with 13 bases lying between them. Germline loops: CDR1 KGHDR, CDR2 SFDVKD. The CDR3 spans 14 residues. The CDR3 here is CATSDVDSSYEQFF. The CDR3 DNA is TGTGCCACCAGTGATGTCGATAGTAGCTATGAGCAGTTCTTC.

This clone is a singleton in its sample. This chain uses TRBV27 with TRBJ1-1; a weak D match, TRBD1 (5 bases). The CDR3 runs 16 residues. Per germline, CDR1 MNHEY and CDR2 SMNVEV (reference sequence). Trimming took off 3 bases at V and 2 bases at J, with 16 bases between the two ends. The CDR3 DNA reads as TGTGCCAGCAGTTTGGGGCAGCCACGTTCAAACACTGAAGCTTTCTTT. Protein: CASSLGQPRSNTEAFF.

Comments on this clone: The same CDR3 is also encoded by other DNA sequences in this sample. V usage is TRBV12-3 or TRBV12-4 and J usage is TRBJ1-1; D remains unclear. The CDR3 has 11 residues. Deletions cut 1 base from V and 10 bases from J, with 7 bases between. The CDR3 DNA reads TGTGCCAGCAGTTTAGGCGGAGGAGCTTTCTTT. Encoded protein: CASSLGGGAFF.

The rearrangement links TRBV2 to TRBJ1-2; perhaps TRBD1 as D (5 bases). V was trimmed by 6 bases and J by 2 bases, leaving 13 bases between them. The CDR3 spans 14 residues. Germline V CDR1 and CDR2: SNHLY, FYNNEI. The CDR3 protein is CASSGGTENYGYTF. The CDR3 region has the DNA TGTGCCAGCAGCGGCGGGACGGAGAACTATGGCTACACCTTC.

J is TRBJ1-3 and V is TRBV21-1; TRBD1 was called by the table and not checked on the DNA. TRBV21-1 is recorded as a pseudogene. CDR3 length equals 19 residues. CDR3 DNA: TGTGCCAGCAGCAGCTCCGGGACAGGCGATCTTATCCCTGGAAACACCATATATTTT. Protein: CASSSSGTGDLIPGNTIYF.

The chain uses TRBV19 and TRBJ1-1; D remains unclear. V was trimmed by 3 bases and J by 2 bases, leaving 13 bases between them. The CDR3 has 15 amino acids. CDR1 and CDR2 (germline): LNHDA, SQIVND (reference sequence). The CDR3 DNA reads TGTGCCAGTAGTATGCAGGCAGACCCAAACACTGAAGCTTTCTTT. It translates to CASSMQADPNTEAFF. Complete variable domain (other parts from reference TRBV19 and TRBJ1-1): DGGITQSPKYLFRKEGQNVTLSCEQNLNHDAMYWYRQDPGQGLRLIYYSQIVNDFQKGDIAEGYSVSREKKESFPLTVTSAQKNPTAFYLCASSMQADPNTEAFFGQGTRLTVV.

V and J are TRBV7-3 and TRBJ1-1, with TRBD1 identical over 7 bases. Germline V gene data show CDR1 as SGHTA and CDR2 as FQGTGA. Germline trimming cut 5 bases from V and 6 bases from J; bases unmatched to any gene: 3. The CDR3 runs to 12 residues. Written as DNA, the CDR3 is TGTGCCAGCAGCCCAGGGGGAGCTGAAGCTTTCTTT. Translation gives CASSPGGAEAFF. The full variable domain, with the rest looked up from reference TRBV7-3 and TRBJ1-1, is GAGVSQTPSNKVTEKGKYVELRCDPISGHTALYWYRQSLGQGPEFLIYFQGTGAADDSGLPNDRFFAVRPEGSVSTLKIQRTERGDSAVYLCASSPGGAEAFFGQGTRLTVV.

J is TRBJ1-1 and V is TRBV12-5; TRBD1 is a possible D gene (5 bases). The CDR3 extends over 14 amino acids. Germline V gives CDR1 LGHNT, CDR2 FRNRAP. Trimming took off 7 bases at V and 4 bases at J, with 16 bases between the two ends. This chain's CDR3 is CASVPVGGGTEAFF. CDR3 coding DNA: TGTGCTAGTGTCCCCGTCGGGGGGGGCACTGAAGCTTTCTTT.

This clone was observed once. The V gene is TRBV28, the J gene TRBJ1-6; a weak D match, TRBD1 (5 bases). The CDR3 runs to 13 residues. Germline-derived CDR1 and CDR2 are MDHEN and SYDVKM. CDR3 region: CATQGMRNSPLHF. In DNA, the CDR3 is TGTGCTACTCAGGGAATGCGGAATTCACCCCTCCACTTT.

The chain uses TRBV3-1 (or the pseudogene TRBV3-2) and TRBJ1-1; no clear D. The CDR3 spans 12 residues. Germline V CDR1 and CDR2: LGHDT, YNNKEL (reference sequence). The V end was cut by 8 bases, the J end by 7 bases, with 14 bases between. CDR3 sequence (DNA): TGTGCCAGCTTTTCCCACGGTTTTGAAGCTTTCTTT. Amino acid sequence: CASFSHGFEAFF.

In nucleotides, the CDR3 is TGTGGTAACTTCAGGAAGGCCCATGGCTACACCTTC. Encoded protein: CGNFRKAHGYTF. V gene TRBV6-6 combines with J gene TRBJ1-2; D not resolved. Germline V gene data show CDR1 as MNHNY and CDR2 as SVGAGI (reference sequence). The CDR3 covers 12 residues.